This TCR beta chain is drawn from a study of blood T cell repertoires in COVID-19. Study summary: Spain, Italy and the United States supplied samples that represented acute and convalescent COVID-19. T cells, B-cell-depleted T cells, or PBMCs provided the cDNA or gDNA that served as material.

The recovered donors of Cohort 3 showed two negative PCRs, clearance, or symptom resolution. The CDR3 is 13 residues long. V was shortened by 3 bases and J by 10 bases, with 12 bases between the two germline ends. Germline CDR1 is SNHLY and CDR2 is FYNNEI. How the authors handled the data: Reference gene primer amplification yielded estimated nucleated cell counts. Assay: immunoSEQ multiplex PCR; the TCRdb copy retains only in-frame clones and omits some. V and J calls and clone size are those listed in that table; D and trimming were worked out from the DNA. The sample has 200,000 to 250,000 clones; more than 80% are singletons.

The receptor's source is a man aged 55-75 years who had recovered from COVID-19. Sequenced input: PBMCs or T cells enriched from blood (not recorded which). V is TRBV2 and J is TRBJ1-4, with D unclear. CDR3 residues: CASSERREGKLFF. The CDR3 DNA follows: TGTGCCAGCAGTGAGAGGAGGGAGGGAAAACTGTTTTTT.